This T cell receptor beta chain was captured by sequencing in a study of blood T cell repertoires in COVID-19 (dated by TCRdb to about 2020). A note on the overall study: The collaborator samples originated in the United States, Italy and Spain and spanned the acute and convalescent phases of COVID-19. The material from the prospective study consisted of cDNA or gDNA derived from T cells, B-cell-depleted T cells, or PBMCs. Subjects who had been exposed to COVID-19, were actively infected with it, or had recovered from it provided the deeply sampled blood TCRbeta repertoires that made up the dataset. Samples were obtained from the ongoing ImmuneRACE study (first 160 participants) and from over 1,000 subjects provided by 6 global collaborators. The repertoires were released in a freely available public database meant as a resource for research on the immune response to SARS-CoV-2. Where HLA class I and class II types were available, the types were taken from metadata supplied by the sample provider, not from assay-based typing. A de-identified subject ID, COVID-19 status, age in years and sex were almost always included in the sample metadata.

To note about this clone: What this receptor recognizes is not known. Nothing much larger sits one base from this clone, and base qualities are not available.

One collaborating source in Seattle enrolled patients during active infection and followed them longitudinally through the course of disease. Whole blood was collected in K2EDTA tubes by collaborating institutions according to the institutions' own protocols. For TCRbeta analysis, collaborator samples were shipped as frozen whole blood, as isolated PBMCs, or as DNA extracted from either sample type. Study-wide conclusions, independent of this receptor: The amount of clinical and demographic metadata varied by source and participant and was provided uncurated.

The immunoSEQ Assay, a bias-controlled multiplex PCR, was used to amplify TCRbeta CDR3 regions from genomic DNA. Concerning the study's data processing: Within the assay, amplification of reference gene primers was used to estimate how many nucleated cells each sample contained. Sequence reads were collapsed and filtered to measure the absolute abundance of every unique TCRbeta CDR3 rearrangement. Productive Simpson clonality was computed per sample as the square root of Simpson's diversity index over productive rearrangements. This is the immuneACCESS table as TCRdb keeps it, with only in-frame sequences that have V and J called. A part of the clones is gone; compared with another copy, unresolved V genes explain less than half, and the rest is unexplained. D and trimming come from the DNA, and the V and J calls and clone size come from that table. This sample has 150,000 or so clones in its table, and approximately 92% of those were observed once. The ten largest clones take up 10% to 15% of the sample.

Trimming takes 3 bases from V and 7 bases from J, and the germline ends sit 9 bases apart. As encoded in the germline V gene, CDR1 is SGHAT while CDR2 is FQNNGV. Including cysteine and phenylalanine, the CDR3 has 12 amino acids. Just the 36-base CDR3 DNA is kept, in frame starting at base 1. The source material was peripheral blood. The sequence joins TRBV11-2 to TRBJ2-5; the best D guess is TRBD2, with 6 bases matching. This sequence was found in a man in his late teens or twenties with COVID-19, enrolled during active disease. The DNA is TGTGCCAGCAGCTTGCCGCGGGGGACCCAGTACTTC. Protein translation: CASSLPRGTQYF.